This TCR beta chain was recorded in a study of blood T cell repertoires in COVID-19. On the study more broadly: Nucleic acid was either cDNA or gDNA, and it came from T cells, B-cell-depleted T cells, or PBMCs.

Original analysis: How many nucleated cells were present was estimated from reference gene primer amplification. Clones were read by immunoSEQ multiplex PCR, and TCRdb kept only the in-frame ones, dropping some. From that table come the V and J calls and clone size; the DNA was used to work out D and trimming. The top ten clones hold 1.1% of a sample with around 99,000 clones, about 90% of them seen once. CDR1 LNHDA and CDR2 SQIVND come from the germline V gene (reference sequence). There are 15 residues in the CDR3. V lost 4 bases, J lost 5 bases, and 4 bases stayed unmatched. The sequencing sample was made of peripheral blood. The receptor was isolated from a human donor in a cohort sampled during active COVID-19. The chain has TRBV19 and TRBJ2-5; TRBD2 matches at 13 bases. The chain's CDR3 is CASSTLAGGPETQYF. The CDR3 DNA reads TGTGCCAGTAGTACACTAGCGGGAGGGCCTGAGACCCAGTACTTC.